The rows below give T cell receptor beta chains drawn from one sample of a study of shared clonotypes between healthy human individuals. Profiled with immunoSEQ multiplex PCR; TCRdb holds only in-frame clones, not every one. The sample holds about 680,000 clones, under 80% seen once. The sequencing input was memory CD4+ T cells sorted from blood. The source of these receptors is a woman aged 25-40 years in good health. The CDR3 runs from the conserved cysteine through the conserved F or W. Fields, in order: CDR3 DNA, CDR3 protein, clone size, V gene, D gene, J gene. A D gene is named only where the DNA matches it firmly. Expanded clones get a size class; other rows say once, few or many, or leave the size out.

CDR3 DNA: TGTGCCAGCAGTGCGGAGCAGGGCACCGATGAAAAACTGTTTTTT
CDR3 protein: CASSAEQGTDEKLFF
clone size: few
V gene: TRBV2
D gene: NA
J gene: TRBJ1-4

CDR3 DNA: TGTGCCAGCAGGGGTGTGGGCAGTTCCTCCTACGAGCAGTACTTC
CDR3 protein: CASRGVGSSSYEQYF
clone size: NA
V gene: TRBV2
D gene: NA
J gene: TRBJ2-7

CDR3 DNA: TGTGCCAGTAGTATCACAGGGGCCAACACCGGGGAGCTGTTTTTT
CDR3 protein: CASSITGANTGELFF
clone size: NA
V gene: TRBV19
D gene: TRBD1
J gene: TRBJ2-2

CDR3 DNA: TGTGCCAGCACCAAACGGAGCGGGAGGGCTGCTGGGGCCAACGTCCTGACTTTC
CDR3 protein: CASTKRSGRAAGANVLTF
clone size: NA
V gene: TRBV27
D gene: TRBD2
J gene: TRBJ2-6

CDR3 DNA: TGTGCCAGCACCAGAAGCGGGAGTGGAAACAATGAGCAGTTCTTC
CDR3 protein: CASTRSGSGNNEQFF
clone size: NA
V gene: TRBV2
D gene: TRBD2
J gene: TRBJ2-1

CDR3 DNA: TGTGCCAGTAGTAGCCCCAGGGAGGGTGGCCAAGAGACCCAGTACTTC
CDR3 protein: CASSSPREGGQETQYF
clone size: NA
V gene: TRBV19
D gene: TRBD2
J gene: TRBJ2-5

CDR3 DNA: TGTGCCAGCAGCCGGACAGGCGTTAACTATGGCTACACCTTC
CDR3 protein: CASSRTGVNYGYTF
clone size: few
V gene: TRBV6-5
D gene: TRBD1
J gene: TRBJ1-2

CDR3 DNA: TGTGCCAGCAGCTTATTGACAGGGGGTAATCAGCCCCAGCATTTT
CDR3 protein: CASSLLTGGNQPQHF
clone size: NA
V gene: TRBV5-8
D gene: TRBD1
J gene: TRBJ1-5

CDR3 DNA: TGTGCCAGCAGCAAAGTTCCGGGAAATGAGCAGTTCTTC
CDR3 protein: CASSKVPGNEQFF
clone size: few
V gene: TRBV21-1
D gene: NA
J gene: TRBJ2-1

CDR3 DNA: TGTGCCTCAGCAGTTGGAGCCAATTCCTACGAGCAGTACTTC
CDR3 protein: CASAVGANSYEQYF
clone size: NA
V gene: TRBV6-5
D gene: NA
J gene: TRBJ2-7

CDR3 DNA: TGTGCCAGCAGTTTCTACGACTTAGCGGGAGGGCCAGGAGATACGCAGTATTTT
CDR3 protein: CASSFYDLAGGPGDTQYF
clone size: NA
V gene: TRBV27
D gene: TRBD2
J gene: TRBJ2-3

CDR3 DNA: TGTGCCAGCAGTGAATCCATGTCTAGCGGGAGAAATGAGCAGTTCTTC
CDR3 protein: CASSESMSSGRNEQFF
clone size: NA
V gene: TRBV25-1
D gene: TRBD2
J gene: TRBJ2-1

CDR3 DNA: TGTGCCAGCAGCCAAGAAGGGTGGGGGACAGGGGGCAATCAGCCCCAGCATTTT
CDR3 protein: CASSQEGWGTGGNQPQHF
clone size: NA
V gene: TRBV4-2
D gene: TRBD1
J gene: TRBJ1-5

CDR3 DNA: TGTGCCATCAGTGGGGGGTCGGGCTCCTACGAGCAGTACTTC
CDR3 protein: CAISGGSGSYEQYF
clone size: NA
V gene: TRBV10-3
D gene: NA
J gene: TRBJ2-7

CDR3 DNA: TGTGCCAGCAGCCAAAATACTGACACTGAAGCTTTCTTT
CDR3 protein: CASSQNTDTEAFF
clone size: NA
V gene: TRBV14
D gene: NA
J gene: TRBJ1-1

CDR3 DNA: TGTGCCAGCAGTGAAGCGCTTCTGAGGCAGGGTAATGAGCAGTTCTTC
CDR3 protein: CASSEALLRQGNEQFF
clone size: few
V gene: TRBV2
D gene: NA
J gene: TRBJ2-1

CDR3 DNA: TGTGCCAGCAGTCCCGAAATAGCGGGGTATTTGAATGAGCAGTTCTTC
CDR3 protein: CASSPEIAGYLNEQFF
clone size: NA
V gene: TRBV2
D gene: TRBD2
J gene: TRBJ2-1

CDR3 DNA: TGTGCCAGCAGCGTAGGCCGGTACACTGAAGCTTTCTTT
CDR3 protein: CASSVGRYTEAFF
clone size: NA
V gene: TRBV9
D gene: NA
J gene: TRBJ1-1

CDR3 DNA: TGTGCCCGCTTTACGGGGGGTACGCAGTATTTT
CDR3 protein: CARFTGGTQYF
clone size: NA
V gene: TRBV6-5
D gene: TRBD2
J gene: TRBJ2-3

CDR3 DNA: TGTGCCAGCAGCTTAGCATCACGGTACGGCGAGCAGTACTTC
CDR3 protein: CASSLASRYGEQYF
clone size: NA
V gene: TRBV11-2
D gene: NA
J gene: TRBJ2-7

CDR3 DNA: TGTGCCAGCAGCCAGGGGAACTATGGCTACACCTTC
CDR3 protein: CASSQGNYGYTF
clone size: few
V gene: TRBV4-2
D gene: NA
J gene: TRBJ1-2

CDR3 DNA: TGTGCCAGCAGGCACACCGGGGAGCTGTTTTTT
CDR3 protein: CASRHTGELFF
clone size: once
V gene: TRBV6-5
D gene: NA
J gene: TRBJ2-2

CDR3 DNA: TGTGCCAGCAGCCAATTGGGCACCGGGGAGCTGTTTTTT
CDR3 protein: CASSQLGTGELFF
clone size: NA
V gene: TRBV4-2
D gene: NA
J gene: TRBJ2-2

CDR3 DNA: TGTGCCAGCAGGTGGGGAGGCACTGAAGCTTTCTTT
CDR3 protein: CASRWGGTEAFF
clone size: NA
V gene: TRBV28
D gene: NA
J gene: TRBJ1-1

CDR3 DNA: TGTGCCATCAGGCCGGGAAATAGCGGAGACTACGAGCAGTACTTC
CDR3 protein: CAIRPGNSGDYEQYF
clone size: NA
V gene: TRBV10-3
D gene: NA
J gene: TRBJ2-7

CDR3 DNA: TGCGCCAGCAGTGAGTCGATGGTCTCGGGGCATGAGCAGTTCTTC
CDR3 protein: CASSESMVSGHEQFF
clone size: NA
V gene: TRBV10-1
D gene: NA
J gene: TRBJ2-1

CDR3 DNA: TGTGCCAGCAGCGTAGTTCTATCGGGGACCCAGTACTTC
CDR3 protein: CASSVVLSGTQYF
clone size: NA
V gene: TRBV9
D gene: NA
J gene: TRBJ2-5

CDR3 DNA: TGTGCTAGTGGTTTGGTACTAGGACTAGCGGGTGGTGAGCAGTTCTTC
CDR3 protein: CASGLVLGLAGGEQFF
clone size: NA
V gene: TRBV12-5
D gene: TRBD2
J gene: TRBJ2-1

CDR3 DNA: TGTGCCAGCAGTTTATCAGGGGGCGGGGAGCTGTTTTTT
CDR3 protein: CASSLSGGGELFF
clone size: NA
V gene: TRBV27
D gene: NA
J gene: TRBJ2-2

CDR3 DNA: TGTGCCAGCAGTTCCCCGACAGGGGGCGCGTCTGAAGCTTTCTTT
CDR3 protein: CASSSPTGGASEAFF
clone size: NA
V gene: TRBV28
D gene: TRBD1
J gene: TRBJ1-1

CDR3 DNA: TGTGCCAGCAGACGCACCGGGACCGGGGACTACGAGCAGTACTTC
CDR3 protein: CASRRTGTGDYEQYF
clone size: NA
V gene: TRBV5-6
D gene: NA
J gene: TRBJ2-7

CDR3 DNA: TGTGCCAGCAGCCTGACTCGAACCGGGGAGCTGTTTTTT
CDR3 protein: CASSLTRTGELFF
clone size: once
V gene: TRBV27
D gene: NA
J gene: TRBJ2-2

CDR3 DNA: TGTGCCAGCAGCCCCTTAGGGGCAGGGTTCTATGGCTACACCTTC
CDR3 protein: CASSPLGAGFYGYTF
clone size: NA
V gene: TRBV11-2
D gene: NA
J gene: TRBJ1-2

CDR3 DNA: TGTGCCAGCAGCTTGGGGCGGGCCCTATTGAACACTGAAGCTTTCTTT
CDR3 protein: CASSLGRALLNTEAFF
clone size: NA
V gene: TRBV5-6
D gene: NA
J gene: TRBJ1-1

CDR3 DNA: TGTGCCTGCCGGCGGCACGCAACTAATGAAAAACTGTTTTTT
CDR3 protein: CACRRHATNEKLFF
clone size: NA
V gene: TRBV30
D gene: NA
J gene: TRBJ1-4

CDR3 DNA: TGTGCCAGCAGTTCGGAGGACTGGGGAACGAACACTGAAGCTTTCTTT
CDR3 protein: CASSSEDWGTNTEAFF
clone size: few
V gene: TRBV28
D gene: NA
J gene: TRBJ1-1

CDR3 DNA: TGTGCCAGCAGACCCGGGGGGTTGAATGGCTACACCTTC
CDR3 protein: CASRPGGLNGYTF
clone size: once
V gene: TRBV27
D gene: NA
J gene: TRBJ1-2

CDR3 DNA: TGTGCCAGCTCACCGGACAGTAGCTCCTACGAGCAGTACTTC
CDR3 protein: CASSPDSSSYEQYF
clone size: few
V gene: TRBV18
D gene: NA
J gene: TRBJ2-7

CDR3 DNA: TGTGCCAGCAGGGACCCGGATACCTTCGAGACCCAGTACTTC
CDR3 protein: CASRDPDTFETQYF
clone size: NA
V gene: TRBV6-5
D gene: NA
J gene: TRBJ2-5

CDR3 DNA: TGTGCCAGCAGCTTAAGGGGCTCGGGGCGACGAGAGACCCAGTACTTC
CDR3 protein: CASSLRGSGRRETQYF
clone size: NA
V gene: TRBV7-8
D gene: NA
J gene: TRBJ2-5

CDR3 DNA: TGTGCCAGCAGCTCCTCTTCTCAGGGGACTGGGACCCAGTACTTC
CDR3 protein: CASSSSSQGTGTQYF
clone size: NA
V gene: TRBV7-6
D gene: NA
J gene: TRBJ2-5

CDR3 DNA: TGTGCCAGCACACAGGCGAACACTGAAGCTTTCTTT
CDR3 protein: CASTQANTEAFF
clone size: NA
V gene: TRBV28
D gene: NA
J gene: TRBJ1-1

CDR3 DNA: TGTGCCAGCATCTCCCCCGGCAGGGCACACGAGCAGTACTTC
CDR3 protein: CASISPGRAHEQYF
clone size: NA
V gene: TRBV28
D gene: NA
J gene: TRBJ2-7

CDR3 DNA: TGTGCCAGCAGTTTTTCGGGTTTGGGCGGGGAGCTGTTTTTT
CDR3 protein: CASSFSGLGGELFF
clone size: NA
V gene: TRBV28
D gene: NA
J gene: TRBJ2-2

CDR3 DNA: TGCGCCAGCAGCTCGGGCTCTAGCGGGAGGGCCAATGAGCAGTTCTTC
CDR3 protein: CASSSGSSGRANEQFF
clone size: NA
V gene: TRBV5-1
D gene: TRBD2
J gene: TRBJ2-1